This is a list of T cell receptor beta chains from one sample in a study of shared clonotypes between healthy human individuals. Sequencing was performed with immunoSEQ multiplex PCR; in TCRdb, only in-frame clones are kept and a portion is missing. The sample has millions of clones, 85% to 95% seen once; the top ten hold 1.1%. The material sequenced was naive CD8+ T cells sorted from blood. These TCRs come from a man aged 18 to 30 in good health. The CDR3 runs from the conserved cysteine through the conserved F or W. D genes are given only for firm matches. Only part of the rows carry a size: once, few, many, or a class if the clone is expanded.

TRBJ1-2 | TRBV6-1 | NA | NA | CASSEWPQDNYGYTF | TGTGCCAGCAGTGAATGGCCGCAAGACAACTATGGCTACACCTTC
TRBJ1-1 | TRBV5-1 | NA | NA | CASSLGVQMNTEAFF | TGCGCCAGCAGCTTGGGTGTTCAAATGAACACTGAAGCTTTCTTT
TRBJ2-3 | TRBV27 | NA | NA | CASSLMASSTDTQYF | TGTGCCAGCAGTTTAATGGCTTCTAGCACAGATACGCAGTATTTT
TRBJ2-5 | TRBV27 | NA | TRBD2 | CASSLAAGEYQETQYF | TGTGCCAGCAGTTTAGCGGCGGGGGAGTACCAAGAGACCCAGTACTTC
TRBJ1-1 | TRBV6-5 | NA | NA | CASSYPGENTEAFF | TGTGCCAGCAGTTACCCGGGGGAGAACACTGAAGCTTTCTTT
TRBJ2-5 | TRBV25-1 | NA | NA | CASSELGGGTQETQYF | TGTGCCAGCAGTGAATTAGGGGGTGGGACCCAAGAGACCCAGTACTTC
TRBJ2-1 | TRBV7-2 | NA | NA | CASSLGLAPYNEQFF | TGTGCCAGCAGCTTAGGATTAGCCCCCTACAATGAGCAGTTCTTC
TRBJ1-1 | TRBV5-8 | NA | NA | CASSPRAAEGWDTEAFF | TGTGCCAGCAGCCCCCGGGCGGCCGAGGGATGGGACACTGAAGCTTTCTTT
TRBJ1-5 | TRBV6-6 | NA | NA | CASDRQPQHF | TGTGCCAGCGATCGCCAGCCCCAGCATTTT
TRBJ2-1 | TRBV7-6 | NA | TRBD2 | CASSLGTSGSLEGEQFF | TGTGCCAGCAGCTTAGGGACTAGCGGGTCCCTGGAGGGTGAGCAGTTCTTC
TRBJ2-1 | TRBV30 | NA | TRBD2 | CAWSVGLAGGSPYNEQFF | TGTGCCTGGAGTGTGGGGCTAGCGGGGGGTTCGCCTTACAATGAGCAGTTCTTC
TRBJ1-2 | TRBV6-6 | NA | NA | CASSKNRFGYTF | TGTGCCAGCAGTAAGAACAGGTTTGGCTACACCTTC
TRBJ1-1 | TRBV7-8 | NA | NA | CASSLVSAGATEAFF | TGTGCCAGCAGCTTAGTATCCGCAGGAGCTACTGAAGCTTTCTTT
TRBJ1-4 | TRBV6-6 | NA | NA | CASHPKGGANEKLFF | TGTGCCAGCCACCCAAAAGGGGGGGCTAATGAAAAACTGTTTTTT
TRBJ1-6 | TRBV27 | NA | NA | CASSLYSNSPLHF | TGTGCCAGCAGTTTATACTCTAATTCACCCCTCCACTTT
TRBJ2-7 | TRBV11-2 | once | NA | CASSLGPTYEQYF | TGTGCCAGCAGCTTGGGTCCAACCTACGAGCAGTACTTC
TRBJ2-1 | TRBV27 | once | TRBD2 | CASSLWLAVNNEQFF | TGTGCCAGCAGTTTATGGCTAGCGGTAAACAATGAGCAGTTCTTC
TRBJ2-1 | TRBV27 | NA | NA | CASSGSGNEQFF | TGTGCCAGCAGTGGGTCTGGGAATGAGCAGTTCTTC
TRBJ1-6 | TRBV27 | few | NA | CASRSVGPFSYNSPLHF | TGTGCCAGCAGATCCGTCGGCCCATTCTCCTATAATTCACCCCTCCACTTT
TRBJ2-1 | TRBV5-1 | NA | NA | CASSLDSLNSYNEQFF | TGCGCCAGCAGCTTGGACAGCCTGAACTCCTACAATGAGCAGTTCTTC
TRBJ1-2 | TRBV27 | NA | NA | CASSARQNYGYTF | TGTGCCAGCAGTGCAAGACAGAACTATGGCTACACCTTC
TRBJ1-1 | TRBV4-3 | NA | NA | CASSQDEQPNTEAFF | TGCGCCAGCAGCCAAGATGAACAACCGAACACTGAAGCTTTCTTT
TRBJ2-7 | TRBV27 | NA | NA | CASSLAGQSYEQYF | TGTGCCAGCAGTTTAGCAGGGCAAAGCTACGAGCAGTACTTC
TRBJ1-1 | TRBV4-3 | NA | NA | CASSGGWGEAFF | TGCGCCAGCAGCGGGGGGTGGGGTGAAGCTTTCTTT
TRBJ2-7 | TRBV5-1 | NA | NA | CASSPRGAGSSYEQYF | TGCGCCAGCAGCCCCCGAGGGGCGGGGAGCTCCTACGAGCAGTACTTC
TRBJ2-6 | TRBV6-5 | NA | NA | CASSYINLGGANVLTF | TGTGCCAGCAGTTACATAAATCTAGGCGGGGCCAACGTCCTGACTTTC
TRBJ2-3 | TRBV11-2 | NA | NA | CASSSPGTDTQYF | TGTGCCAGCAGCTCCCCGGGCACAGATACGCAGTATTTT
TRBJ2-5 | TRBV2 | few | NA | CASTRTPETQYF | TGTGCCAGCACCAGGACCCCGGAGACCCAGTACTTC
TRBJ2-7 | TRBV2 | NA | TRBD2 | CASSEGLAGGPGEQYF | TGTGCCAGCAGTGAAGGGCTAGCGGGAGGGCCGGGGGAGCAGTACTTC
TRBJ2-7 | TRBV5-1 | once | TRBD2 | CASSLVAGGYEQYF | TGCGCCAGCAGCTTGGTCGCGGGGGGCTACGAGCAGTACTTC
TRBJ2-5 | TRBV21-1 | once | NA | CASKGGPAETQYF | TGTGCCAGCAAAGGGGGACCCGCAGAGACCCAGTACTTC
TRBJ2-5 | TRBV6-1 | once | NA | CASSAGQPQETQYF | TGTGCCAGCAGTGCCGGACAGCCCCAAGAGACCCAGTACTTC
TRBJ2-1 | TRBV10-2 | once | TRBD2 | CASSESVGLAIEQFF | TGCGCCAGCAGTGAGTCGGTGGGACTAGCGATCGAGCAGTTCTTC
TRBJ2-3 | TRBV4-3 | NA | NA | CASSQDLLAHDTDTQYF | TGCGCCAGCAGCCAAGATCTTCTAGCCCATGACACAGATACGCAGTATTTT
TRBJ2-7 | TRBV6-5 | NA | TRBD1 | CATRDRGLLYEQYF | TGTGCCACCCGAGACAGGGGGTTATTATACGAGCAGTACTTC
TRBJ2-1 | TRBV27 | NA | TRBD2 | CASSQGTSGSDEQFF | TGTGCCAGCAGCCAAGGGACTAGCGGGAGCGATGAGCAGTTCTTC
TRBJ2-2 | TRBV5-5 | NA | NA | CASSPWDGTGELFF | TGTGCCAGCAGCCCGTGGGACGGCACCGGGGAGCTGTTTTTT
TRBJ2-1 | TRBV28 | once | TRBD2 | CASSLFLAGGSSYNEQFF | TGTGCCAGCAGTTTATTTTTAGCGGGGGGGAGCTCCTACAATGAGCAGTTCTTC
TRBJ2-7 | TRBV29-1 | NA | NA | CSARWTASYEQYF | TGCAGCGCGAGATGGACAGCCTCCTACGAGCAGTACTTC
TRBJ2-7 | TRBV7-9 | NA | TRBD1 | CASSEGQGAYEQYF | TGTGCCAGCAGCGAGGGACAGGGGGCGTACGAGCAGTACTTC
TRBJ2-2 | TRBV29-1 | NA | NA | CSVTQAEINTGELFF | TGCAGCGTGACCCAGGCGGAAATTAACACCGGGGAGCTGTTTTTT
TRBJ2-7 | TRBV27 | once | NA | CASSSGPVYEQYF | TGTGCCAGCAGTTCGGGACCTGTCTACGAGCAGTACTTC
TRBJ2-5 | TRBV11-2 | NA | NA | CASSLGSSPQTQYF | TGTGCCAGCAGCTTAGGATCTAGTCCGCAGACCCAGTACTTC
TRBJ1-1 | TRBV4-3 | NA | NA | CASSSGFDIDTEAFF | TGCGCCAGCTCCTCAGGGTTCGATATAGACACTGAAGCTTTCTTT
TRBJ1-1 | TRBV7-9 | NA | NA | CASSPRAGAAYTEAFF | TGTGCCAGCAGCCCAAGGGCAGGGGCCGCGTACACTGAAGCTTTCTTT
TRBJ2-7 | TRBV10-1 | NA | TRBD1 | CASSESRQGYEQYF | TGCGCCAGCAGTGAGTCAAGACAGGGATACGAGCAGTACTTC
TRBJ1-6 | TRBV30 | NA | TRBD1 | CAWTPGQGVSPLHF | TGTGCCTGGACGCCAGGACAGGGAGTTTCACCCCTCCACTTT
TRBJ1-5 | TRBV2 | NA | NA | CASRGISNQPQHF | TGTGCCAGCAGAGGAATTAGCAATCAGCCCCAGCATTTT
TRBJ2-7 | TRBV6-5 | once | TRBD1 | CASSWGQGTGEQYF | TGTGCCAGCAGTTGGGGACAGGGAACGGGAGAGCAGTACTTC
TRBJ2-2 | TRBV18 | NA | NA | CASGGSANTGELFF | TGTGCCTCGGGGGGCAGCGCGAACACCGGGGAGCTGTTTTTT
TRBJ1-1 | TRBV28 | NA | NA | CASTSEGLNTEAFF | TGTGCCAGCACCTCAGAAGGTCTGAACACTGAAGCTTTCTTT
TRBJ2-5 | TRBV5-6 | NA | NA | CASSLEGLETQYF | TGTGCCAGCAGCTTGGAAGGGTTAGAGACCCAGTACTTC
TRBJ2-7 | TRBV5-1 | NA | NA | CASSSVPGTLSYEQYF | TGCGCCAGCAGCTCCGTCCCGGGGACTTTATCATACGAGCAGTACTTC
TRBJ1-1 | TRBV4-1 | once | TRBD1 | CASSQQQGQNTEAFF | TGCGCCAGCAGCCAGCAACAGGGGCAGAACACTGAAGCTTTCTTT
TRBJ1-1 | TRBV29-1 | NA | TRBD1 | CSVEDRRTGEAFF | TGCAGCGTTGAAGATCGGAGGACAGGTGAAGCTTTCTTT